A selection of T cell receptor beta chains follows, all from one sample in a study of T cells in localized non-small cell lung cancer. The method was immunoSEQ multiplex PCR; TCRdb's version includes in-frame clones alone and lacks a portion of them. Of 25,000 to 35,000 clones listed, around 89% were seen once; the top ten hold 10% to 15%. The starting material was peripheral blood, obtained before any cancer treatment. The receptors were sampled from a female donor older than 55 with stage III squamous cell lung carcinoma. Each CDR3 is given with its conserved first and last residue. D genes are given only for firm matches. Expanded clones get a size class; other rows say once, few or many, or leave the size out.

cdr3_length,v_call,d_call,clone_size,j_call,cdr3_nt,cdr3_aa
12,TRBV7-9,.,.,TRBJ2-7,TGTGCCAGCAGTTCTCAGACCTACGAGCAGTACTTC,CASSSQTYEQYF
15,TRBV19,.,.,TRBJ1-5,TGTGCCAGTAGTGCCACAGTTCATAGCAATCAGCCCCAGCATTTT,CASSATVHSNQPQHF
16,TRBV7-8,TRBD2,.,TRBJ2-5,TGTGCCAGCAGCCCCCGTGCGGGGGGACGGGGAGAGACCCAGTACTTC,CASSPRAGGRGETQYF
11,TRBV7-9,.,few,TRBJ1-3,TGTGCCAGCAGCTTAGGGGGACCCTCACATTTT,CASSLGGPSHF
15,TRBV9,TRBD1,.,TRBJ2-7,TGTGCCAGCAGCGTAGCTGGGACAGTTAACTACGAGCAGTACTTC,CASSVAGTVNYEQYF
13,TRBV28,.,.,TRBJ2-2,TGTGCCAGCAGTGGACGTGGCACCGGGGAGCTGTTTTTT,CASSGRGTGELFF
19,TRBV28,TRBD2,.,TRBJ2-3,TGTGCCAGTACTTTAGCGGGGAGGTTTCGGTGGGGGGAAACAGATACGCAGTATTTT,CASTLAGRFRWGETDTQYF
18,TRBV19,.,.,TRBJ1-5,TGTGCCAGTAGTATAAGTCGGCGGGCAAGCATACGCAATCAGCCCCAGCATTTT,CASSISRRASIRNQPQHF
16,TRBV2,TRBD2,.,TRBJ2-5,TGTGCCAGCAGTGCCCAAGGTCTAGCGGGAGCAGAGACCCAGTACTTC,CASSAQGLAGAETQYF
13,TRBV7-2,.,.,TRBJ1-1,TGTGCCAGCAGCGCACAGCGGAACACTGAAGCTTTCTTT,CASSAQRNTEAFF
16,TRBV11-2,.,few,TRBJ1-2,TGTGCCAGCAGCCCGGGACACCCCAGGGACGGCTATGGCTACACCTTC,CASSPGHPRDGYGYTF
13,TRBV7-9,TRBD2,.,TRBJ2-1,TGTGCCAGCAGCTTAGGCGGGGAGGGAGGGCAGTTCTTC,CASSLGGEGGQFF
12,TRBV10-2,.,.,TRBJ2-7,TGCGCCAGCAGTGAGAGGCCATACGAGCAGTACTTC,CASSERPYEQYF
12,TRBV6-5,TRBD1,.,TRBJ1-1,TGTGCCAGCGCGACAGGGGAAGTTCAAGCTTTCTTT,CASATGEVQAFF
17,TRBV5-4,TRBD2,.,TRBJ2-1,TGTGCCAGCAGCCCAGGACTAGCGGCTGACTACTACAATGAGCAGTTCTTC,CASSPGLAADYYNEQFF
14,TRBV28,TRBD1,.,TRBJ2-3,TGTGCCAGCAGGGGACAGAGGGCTCGGGATACGCAGTATTTT,CASRGQRARDTQYF
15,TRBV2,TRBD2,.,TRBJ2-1,TGTGCCAGCAGCACAGCGGGGGGGTTCTACAATGAGCAGTTCTTC,CASSTAGGFYNEQFF
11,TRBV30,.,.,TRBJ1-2,TGTGCCTGGAGTGGCGCGAATGGCTACACCTTC,CAWSGANGYTF
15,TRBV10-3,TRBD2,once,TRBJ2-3,TGTGCCATTGGGGCTAGCGGGAGGGCCACAGATACGCAGTATTTT,CAIGASGRATDTQYF